The rows below give T cell receptor beta chains drawn from one sample of a study of blood T cell repertoires in COVID-19. Produced via immunoSEQ multiplex PCR; TCRdb's table is partial and in-frame only. This table has about 70,000 clones, around 91% appearing once. The sequencing sample was made of peripheral blood. Every receptor here comes from a man aged 45 to 65 with acute or convalescent COVID-19. Both conserved end residues are part of each CDR3. The order of the fields is D gene, V gene, J gene, CDR3 protein. A D gene is named only where the DNA matches it firmly.

d_call: TRBD1
v_call: TRBV27
j_call: TRBJ1-4
cdr3_aa: CASSQGQGANEKLFF

d_call: TRBD2
v_call: TRBV19
j_call: TRBJ2-3
cdr3_aa: CASSIVPGLAGILQYF

d_call: .
v_call: TRBV24-1
j_call: TRBJ1-3
cdr3_aa: CATNKIDRDSSGNTIYF

d_call: TRBD1
v_call: TRBV5-1
j_call: TRBJ2-1
cdr3_aa: CASSIGTGGYSEQFF

d_call: .
v_call: TRBV30
j_call: TRBJ1-1
cdr3_aa: CAWNKGGPEAFF

d_call: TRBD2
v_call: TRBV4-2
j_call: TRBJ2-1
cdr3_aa: CASSQKTSGAYNEQFF

d_call: TRBD1
v_call: TRBV18
j_call: TRBJ1-1
cdr3_aa: CASSTRGLNTEAFF

d_call: TRBD2
v_call: TRBV7-2
j_call: TRBJ2-2
cdr3_aa: CASSLMSFILLRGGGELFF

d_call: TRBD1
v_call: TRBV6-2/TRBV6-3
j_call: TRBJ2-5
cdr3_aa: CASSYFGQGGKTQYF

d_call: TRBD2
v_call: TRBV2
j_call: TRBJ2-1
cdr3_aa: CASSLGLAGSNEQFF

d_call: .
v_call: TRBV29-1
j_call: TRBJ1-2
cdr3_aa: CSVDARRANYGYTF

d_call: .
v_call: TRBV19
j_call: TRBJ2-1
cdr3_aa: CASSMVPRRGEQFF

d_call: .
v_call: TRBV7-9
j_call: TRBJ1-1
cdr3_aa: CASSPPGRNTEAFF

d_call: .
v_call: TRBV15
j_call: TRBJ1-1
cdr3_aa: CATSRDAARVEAFF

d_call: .
v_call: TRBV18
j_call: TRBJ1-3
cdr3_aa: CASSPGLVGNTIYF

d_call: .
v_call: TRBV19
j_call: TRBJ1-2
cdr3_aa: CAIRDKNIYGYTF

d_call: .
v_call: TRBV5-6
j_call: TRBJ1-1
cdr3_aa: CASSLAYTEAFF

d_call: TRBD2
v_call: TRBV4-1
j_call: TRBJ2-3
cdr3_aa: CASSQEGGTLIDTQYF

d_call: .
v_call: TRBV11-2
j_call: TRBJ2-1
cdr3_aa: CASSLVATRNNEQFF

d_call: TRBD1
v_call: TRBV2
j_call: TRBJ2-7
cdr3_aa: CASTPDRSSYEQYF

d_call: TRBD2
v_call: TRBV4-3
j_call: TRBJ2-1
cdr3_aa: CASSQDTGGYSYNEQFF

d_call: .
v_call: TRBV10-2
j_call: TRBJ1-2
cdr3_aa: CASSPEGSDYGYTF

d_call: TRBD1
v_call: TRBV23-1
j_call: TRBJ2-2
cdr3_aa: CASSQSCSGTGGTGELFF

d_call: TRBD1
v_call: TRBV19
j_call: TRBJ2-5
cdr3_aa: CASSSSTGPEETQYF

d_call: TRBD1
v_call: TRBV5-1
j_call: TRBJ2-3
cdr3_aa: CASSLQGAGDTQYF

d_call: TRBD2
v_call: TRBV4-1
j_call: TRBJ2-3
cdr3_aa: CASRTIAGGTDTQYF

d_call: .
v_call: TRBV28
j_call: TRBJ1-3
cdr3_aa: CASSLSGRPDSSGNTIYF

d_call: .
v_call: TRBV5-1
j_call: TRBJ2-7
cdr3_aa: CASSSLASSYEQYF